The 28 T cell receptor beta chains listed next were all sequenced from one sample in a study of PD-1 blockade in classical Hodgkin lymphoma. Time point indicated: cycle 4 day 1 (C4D1), after 6 weeks of nivolumab. There was relapse after autologous stem cell transplantation in every patient, and there was variation in brentuximab vedotin exposure. Repertoires were generated with immunoSEQ multiplex PCR, while TCRdb's copy carries only in-frame clones and drops some. Of about 47,000 clones in the sample, nearly 80% are singletons; the top ten hold around 20%. The sequenced sample was peripheral blood mononuclear cells (PBMCs), obtained before the fourth cycle of nivolumab. The receptors were sampled from a human donor with classical Hodgkin lymphoma.

The chain combines TRBV10-3 with TRBJ1-1; weak D call: TRBD1 (5 bases). The CDR3 covers 12 residues. V lost 2 bases and J 11 bases, leaving 12 bases between the germline ends. Germline V gives CDR1 ENHRY, CDR2 SYGVKD. The DNA of the CDR3 is TGTGCCATCAGTGAGACCTCAGGGAGGGCTTTCTTT. Translating gives CAISETSGRAFF.

The chain uses TRBV7-8 and TRBJ2-5; 7 bases align to TRBD1. Germline CDR1 is SGHVS and CDR2 is FQNEAQ. V shed 5 bases and J 5 bases; nucleotides not matched to a gene: 11. CDR3 length equals 15 residues. CDR3: CASSPPTGYRETQYF. Written as DNA, the CDR3 is TGTGCCAGCAGCCCCCCGACAGGGTACAGGGAGACCCAGTACTTC.

This clone was counted once. V is TRBV7-3 and J is TRBJ2-3; perhaps TRBD2 as D (5 bases). There are 14 residues in the CDR3. The germline V gene encodes CDR1 SGHTA and CDR2 FQGTGA. Trimming took 2 bases from V and 5 from J, leaving 11 bases between them. The CDR3 loop is CASSLASSVDTQYF. The CDR3 nucleotides read TGTGCCAGCAGCTTAGCTAGCTCGGTAGATACGCAGTATTTT. Filled out from reference TRBV7-3 and TRBJ2-3, the complete variable domain reads GAGVSQTPSNKVTEKGKYVELRCDPISGHTALYWYRQSLGQGPEFLIYFQGTGAADDSGLPNDRFFAVRPEGSVSTLKIQRTERGDSAVYLCASSLASSVDTQYFGPGTRLTVL.

This sequence joins TRBV5-1 and TRBJ1-1; 11 bases map to TRBD1. The CDR3 length is 16 residues. Germline CDR1 and CDR2: SGHRS and YFSETQ. The ends lost 0 bases at V and 4 bases at J; junction bases unmatched: 5. CDR3: CASSLVGQGAITEAFF. The CDR3 region has the DNA TGCGCCAGCAGCTTGGTTGGACAGGGGGCGATCACTGAAGCTTTCTTT.

Only a few counts were recorded for this clone. This sequence joins TRBV12-5 and TRBJ2-7, with 10 bases identical to TRBD2. Germline CDR1 reads LGHNT; CDR2 reads FRNRAP. The CDR3 extends over 16 amino acids. V lost 4 bases, J lost 1 base, and 7 bases stayed unmatched. The CDR3, as DNA: TGTGCTAGTGGTTCTACCCTAGCGGGAGTATCCTACGAGCAGTACTTC. Translation gives CASGSTLAGVSYEQYF.

V and J are TRBV28 and TRBJ2-7; 8 nucleotides line up with TRBD1. There are 14 residues in the CDR3. Unmatched junction bases numbered 8, after V lost 4 bases and J lost 6 bases. Germline-derived CDR1 and CDR2 are MDHEN and SYDVKM. CDR3 DNA sequence: TGTGCCAGCAGTTCGGGACAGGCTTCGAGCGAGCAGTACTTC. This codes for CASSSGQASSEQYF.

The CDR3 sequence: CASSVPHLTGKGSAKNIQYF. The CDR3 nucleotides are TGTGCCAGTAGTGTACCTCACCTCACAGGGAAAGGATCAGCCAAAAACATTCAGTACTTC. J is TRBJ2-4 and V is TRBV19, with D perhaps TRBD1 (6 bases). The CDR3 spans 20 residues. Germline lookup yields CDR1 LNHDA and CDR2 SQIVND (reference sequence). Trimming took 5 bases from V and 0 from J, leaving 26 bases between them.

Points on this clone: One end of the junction varies from germline; a read error may be responsible. The chain is built from TRBV4-1 and TRBJ1-2, with D hard to call. Germline V lookup: CDR1 MGHRA, CDR2 YSYEKL. The CDR3 runs to 11 residues. The CDR3 is CASSQGSPPVF. CDR3 sequence (DNA): TGCGCCAGCAGCCAAGGATCACCCCCAGTCTTC.

This clone was seen a few times. This chain joins TRBV30 and TRBJ2-7, with 7 bases matching TRBD2. The germline V gene encodes CDR1 GTSNPN and CDR2 SVGIG (reference sequence). This CDR3 is built from 10 residues. Trimming cost V 8 bases and J 7 bases; bases outside gene matches: 5. CDR3 nucleotide sequence: TGTGCCGGGGGGGAGGGAGAGCAGTACTTC. Translating it yields CAGGEGEQYF.

J is TRBJ2-7 and V is TRBV21-1; the table's D call of TRBD2 was not tested on the DNA. TRBV21-1 is reported as a pseudogene. The length of the CDR3 is 15 residues. The CDR3 DNA is TGTGCCAGCAGCACACGGGGGGCTTTTCCCTACGAGCAGTACTTC. It translates to CASSTRGAFPYEQYF.

V is TRBV2 and J is TRBJ1-2; no definite D call. V lost 5 bases, J lost 5 bases, and 6 bases lay in between. The germline V gene has CDR1 SNHLY and CDR2 FYNNEI. The CDR3 spans 11 residues. Here the CDR3 DNA reads TGTGCCAGCAGTCCCCGGTATGGCTACACCTTC. Translated, it gives CASSPRYGYTF. Full variable domain (remainder filled in from reference TRBV2 and TRBJ1-2): EPEVTQTPSHQVTQMGQEVILRCVPISNHLYFYWYRQILGQKVEFLVSFYNNEISEKSEIFDDQFSVERPDGSNFTLKIRSTKLEDSAMYFCASSPRYGYTFGSGTRLTVV.

The chain employs TRBV5-6 and TRBJ1-5; 8 bases map to TRBD1. Germline CDR1 is SGHDT and CDR2 is YYEEEE. This CDR3 spans 16 amino acids. The V segment lost 0 bases and the J segment 1 base; nucleotides outside the gene matches: 3. This chain's CDR3 is CASSLGYRGSNQPQHF. The CDR3 coding sequence is TGTGCCAGCAGCTTGGGTTACAGGGGGAGCAATCAGCCCCAGCATTTT.

The rearrangement joins TRBV6-1 to TRBJ2-7; D perhaps matches TRBD2 (6 bases). V lost 0 bases, J lost 1 base, and 10 bases lay in between. CDR1 and CDR2 from the germline V gene are MNHNS and SASEGT. The CDR3 length is 15 residues. The CDR3 nucleotides are TGTGCCAGCAGTGAAGCGGGGACTGGTTCCTACGAGCAGTACTTC. This codes for CASSEAGTGSYEQYF.

The CDR3 bases are TGCGCCAGCAGCCCACCCACCGGGACTAGCGCCTACAATGAGCAGTTCTTC. Residues: CASSPPTGTSAYNEQFF. The chain is built from TRBV4-1 and TRBJ2-1; 10 bases line up with TRBD2. This CDR3 contains 17 residues. In germline, CDR1 is MGHRA, CDR2 YSYEKL. Unmatched junction bases numbered 8, after V lost 4 bases and J lost 2 bases.

In DNA, the CDR3 is TGCGCCAGCAGTAACTGGAGGGAGGACGGGGAGCTGTTTTTT. The encoded protein is CASSNWREDGELFF. The chain carries TRBV10-1 and TRBJ2-2; D perhaps matches TRBD2 (6 bases). Looked up from germline, CDR1 is WNHNN and CDR2 is SYGVQD (reference sequence). CDR3 length equals 14 residues. Between the trimmed V and J ends, which lost 5 bases and 7 bases, there was a span of 14 bases.

J is TRBJ2-1 and V is TRBV6-5; D is unclear. Germline values: CDR1 MNHEY, CDR2 SVGAGI. This CDR3 has 11 amino acids. Trimming pared 5 bases from V and 6 bases from J, leaving 5 bases between. This chain's CDR3 is CASSASNEQFF. The CDR3, as DNA: TGTGCCAGCAGTGCGAGCAATGAGCAGTTCTTC.

The V and J genes are TRBV7-9 and TRBJ2-5, with a weak D call TRBD1 (6 bases). Trimming pared 3 bases from V and 4 bases from J, leaving 15 bases between. The CDR3 is made up of 15 amino acids. Germline CDR1 SEHNR, CDR2 FQNEAQ (reference sequence). The CDR3 bases are TGTGCCAGCAGCTTGGACTCAGGGGTCGCAGAGACCCAGTACTTC. Translating it yields CASSLDSGVAETQYF.

V is TRBV11-3 and J is TRBJ2-3; perhaps TRBD2 as D (5 bases). The V and J ends lost 5 bases and 4 bases respectively, with 10 bases between them. Germline-derived CDR1 and CDR2 are SGHNT and YENEEA. The CDR3 has 13 residues. The CDR3 DNA reads as TGTGCCAGCAGCCCCGTCGGGGCAGATACGCAGTATTTT. The encoded protein is CASSPVGADTQYF. The variable domain in full, with the rest retrieved from reference TRBV11-3 and TRBJ2-3, is EAGVVQSPRYKIIEKKQPVAFWCNPISGHNTLYWYLQNLGQGPELLIRYENEEAVDDSQLPKDRFSAERLKGVDSTLKIQPAELGDSAVYLCASSPVGADTQYFGPGTRLTVL.

V is TRBV9 and J is TRBJ2-3, with D perhaps TRBD2 (7 bases). The CDR3 has 17 amino acids. Germline CDR1 reads SGDLS; CDR2 reads YYNGEE. The V end was cut by 0 bases, the J end by 2 bases, with 16 bases between. In DNA form, the CDR3 reads TGTGCCAGCAGCGTAGCTGTTGGGGGGGCGTCCACAGATACGCAGTATTTT. Amino acid sequence: CASSVAVGGASTDTQYF.

The CDR3 sequence: CASSLELDSAFF. CDR3 nucleotides: TGTGCCAGCAGCTTAGAATTGGACAGTGCTTTCTTT. This chain connects TRBV7-9 to TRBJ1-1, with a tentative D call TRBD1 (6 bases). V lost 1 base and J lost 11, with 11 bases in between. The CDR3 contains 12 residues. Germline V lookup: CDR1 SEHNR, CDR2 FQNEAQ (reference sequence).

The gene calls are TRBV13 and TRBJ2-3, with TRBD1 identical over 9 bases. Germline V gene data show CDR1 as PRHDT and CDR2 as FYEKMQ (reference sequence). The V gene end was trimmed by 4 bases and the J gene end by 1 base; junction bases not matched to a gene: 0. The length of the CDR3 is 14 residues. Written as DNA, the CDR3 is TGTGCCAGCAGCTGGACAGGGGGCACAGATACGCAGTATTTT. Translation gives CASSWTGGTDTQYF.

V and J are TRBV19 and TRBJ2-1; 14 bases fit TRBD2. V was pared by 5 bases and J by 4 bases, with 7 bases of the junction left unmatched. The CDR3 covers 17 residues. The germline CDR1 and CDR2 sequences are LNHDA and SQIVND (reference sequence). The CDR3 is CASSLGTSGRSYNEQFF. In DNA form, the CDR3 reads TGTGCCAGTAGTCTCGGGACTAGCGGGAGATCTTACAATGAGCAGTTCTTC.

V and J are TRBV4-2 and TRBJ2-1; tentative D call: TRBD2 (6 bases). CDR1 and CDR2 from the germline V gene are LGHNA and YNFKEQ. Trimming took off 0 bases at V and 5 bases at J, with 11 bases between the two ends. CDR3 length: 15 residues. CDR3 sequence reads: CASSQDRREDNEQFF. The CDR3 DNA sequence: TGTGCCAGCAGCCAAGATAGGAGGGAAGACAATGAGCAGTTCTTC.

J is TRBJ2-5 and V is TRBV5-1; 13 bases are shared with TRBD2. The CDR3 totals 16 residues. The germline V gene encodes CDR1 SGHRS and CDR2 YFSETQ. The ends lost 0 bases at V and 4 bases at J; junction bases unmatched: 3. The CDR3 DNA reads TGCGCCAGCAGCTTGGCGGGACTAGCGGGGATAGAGACCCAGTACTTC. Translating it yields CASSLAGLAGIETQYF.

J is TRBJ2-4 and V is TRBV9; D is tentatively TRBD1 or TRBD2 (5 bases each). With 4 bases removed from V and 9 bases from J, the gap between germline ends came to 29 bases. The CDR3 runs 18 residues. The V gene's germline CDR1 is SGDLS and CDR2 YYNGEE. CDR3 amino acids: CASSLYPPGPTASSIQYF. CDR3 DNA: TGTGCCAGCAGCTTATACCCTCCGGGACCAACGGCGTCGAGCATTCAGTACTTC.

The chain joins TRBV13 to TRBJ2-3, with 9 bases that match TRBD2. V was pared by 0 bases and J by 0 bases, with 7 bases of the junction left unmatched. CDR1 and CDR2 from the germline V gene are PRHDT and FYEKMQ (reference sequence). This CDR3 is built from 18 residues. The CDR3 nucleotides are TGTGCCAGCAGCTTAGGCCTTGGCGGGGGGGCCAGCACAGATACGCAGTATTTT. It specifies CASSLGLGGGASTDTQYF. The whole variable domain, filled in from reference TRBV13 and TRBJ2-3, reads AAGVIQSPRHLIKEKRETATLKCYPIPRHDTVYWYQQGPGQDPQFLISFYEKMQSDKGSIPDRFSAQQFSDYHSELNMSSLELGDSALYFCASSLGLGGGASTDTQYFGPGTRLTVL.

V is TRBV10-2 and J is TRBJ2-5, with D uncertain. The J call is doubtful: the DNA matches TRBJ2-7 better. CDR1 and CDR2 (germline): WSHSY, SAAADI. This CDR3 region has 13 residues. CDR3 DNA: TGCGCCAGCAGTGAGTTGGCCGCCGCCGAGCAGTACTTC. This sequence encodes CASSELAAAEQYF.

The rearrangement joins TRBV2 to TRBJ2-4; D not resolved. This CDR3 has 17 residues. The germline V gene encodes CDR1 SNHLY and CDR2 FYNNEI. V was clipped by 5 bases and J by 9 bases, with 26 bases between them. CDR3 amino acids: CASSKLLPGDLESIQYF. Written as DNA, the CDR3 is TGTGCCAGCAGTAAGCTACTACCCGGCGACCTAGAAAGCATTCAGTACTTC.